What follows are 4 T cell receptor beta chains derived from one specimen sequenced in a study of T cells in Graves' hyperthyroidism and ophthalmopathy. Amplification of TCR beta CDR3 regions was performed using RNA transcripts as template. Using the HTBI primer set, a first-round RT-PCR was run on the TCR CDR3. One entry per CDR3 protein, called by TCRdb with MiXCR from the multiplex PCR reads. The data show about 700,000 distinct CDR3 sequences, with 45% seen just once and less than 9.5% held by the top ten. Sequencing was performed on peripheral blood or thyroid tissue (not recorded which). The receptor source for this set is an adult man with Graves' disease, either hyperthyroidism or ophthalmopathy (not recorded which).

This clonotype has a count of ten or more. The chain recombines TRBV10-3 with TRBJ1-4; maybe TRBD1 (6 bases). The germline V gene has CDR1 ENHRY and CDR2 SYGVKD. The CDR3 runs 13 residues. V was pared by 6 bases and J by 8 bases, with 13 bases between. CDR3 in amino acids: CAIRQQGGEKLFF. In nucleotides, the CDR3 is TGTGCCATCAGACAACAGGGAGGGGAAAAACTGTTTTTT.

This clonotype was counted many times. The chain links TRBV15 to TRBJ2-2, with 10 bases fitting TRBD1. CDR1 and CDR2 (germline): LNHNV, YYDKDF (reference sequence). CDR3 length: 15 residues. The V and J ends lost 3 bases and 3 bases, in that order; junction bases with no gene match: 1. The CDR3 nucleotides are TGTGCCACCAGCAGCGGGACAGGGGACACCGGGGAGCTGTTTTTT. Translated: CATSSGTGDTGELFF.

This clonotype was seen repeatedly, ten times or more. The chain is built from TRBV7-9 and TRBJ1-4; no definite D call. This CDR3 is 14 amino acids long. CDR1 and CDR2 (germline): SEHNR, FQNEAQ (reference sequence). V was cut by 5 bases and J by 5 bases, with 12 bases left in between. CDR3 residues: CASSLGLENEKLFF. The CDR3 coding sequence is TGTGCCAGCAGCCTCGGACTCGAGAATGAAAAACTGTTTTTT.

This clonotype was recorded many times. The rearrangement uses TRBV7-2 and TRBJ2-6; D is unclear. The V and J ends lost 6 bases and 0 bases respectively, with 12 bases between them. The CDR3 loop spans 16 amino acids. Germline V gives CDR1 SGHTA, CDR2 FQGNSA. The CDR3: CASSSNPSSGANVLTF. As DNA, the CDR3 is TGTGCCAGCAGTAGCAACCCGAGCTCTGGGGCCAACGTCCTGACTTTC.